The 30 T cell receptor beta chains listed next were all sequenced from one sample in a study of blood T cell repertoires in COVID-19. This table comes from immunoSEQ multiplex PCR, and its TCRdb copy is limited to in-frame clones, with some not included. In the table there are 75,000 to 100,000 clones, approximately 82% of which are singletons. Specimen: peripheral blood. These receptor sequences come from a human donor in a cohort sampled during active COVID-19.

J is TRBJ2-2 and V is TRBV6-5, with 9 positions matching TRBD1. CDR3 length: 15 residues. The germline V gene encodes CDR1 MNHEY and CDR2 SVGAGI. With V trimmed by 7 bases and J by 3 bases, 6 bases remained unmatched. CDR3 sequence (DNA): TGTGCCAGCACTCCCGGGACAGGGTACACCGGGGAGCTGTTTTTT. Protein sequence: CASTPGTGYTGELFF.

The chain is built from TRBV28 and TRBJ2-7; D gene unclear. The CDR3 length is 14 residues. The V end lost 9 bases, the J end lost 1 base, and 16 bases lay between the germline ends. CDR1 MDHEN and CDR2 SYDVKM come from the germline V gene. CDR3 nucleotide sequence: TGTGCCAGTAATAGGCCGACCGGGTCCTACGAGCAGTACTTC. The encoded protein is CASNRPTGSYEQYF. Supplemented by reference TRBV28 and TRBJ2-7, the full variable domain reads DVKVTQSSRYLVKRTGEKVFLECVQDMDHENMFWYRQDPGLGLRLIYFSYDVKMKEKGDIPEGYSVSREKKERFSLILESASTNQTSMYLCASNRPTGSYEQYFGPGTRLTVT.

The gene calls are TRBV9 and TRBJ2-7, with TRBD2 identical over 11 bases. CDR1 SGDLS and CDR2 YYNGEE come from the germline V gene. V was pared by 3 bases and J by 2 bases, with 4 bases of the junction left unmatched. The CDR3 covers 15 residues. The CDR3 DNA sequence: TGTGCCAGCAGCGCTTTAGCGGGGGGGACCTACGAGCAGTACTTC. Translated: CASSALAGGTYEQYF.

The chain joins TRBV3-1 (or the pseudogene TRBV3-2) to TRBJ2-1; D not resolved. This CDR3 comprises 11 residues. The V and J ends lost 1 base and 13 bases respectively, with 8 bases between them. Germline lookup yields CDR1 LGHDT and CDR2 YNNKEL (reference sequence). The CDR3 nucleotides are TGTGCCAGCAGCCAAGCCAGTTTACAGTTCTTC. This codes for CASSQASLQFF.

V gene TRBV14 combines with J gene TRBJ1-4; 9 positions match TRBD1. V lost 0 bases and J lost 8; bases outside the gene matches: 7. Germline V CDR1 and CDR2: SGHDN, FVKESK. The length of the CDR3 is 16 residues. Here the CDR3 reads CASSQERGQGGEKLFF. In DNA form, the CDR3 reads TGTGCCAGCAGCCAAGAAAGGGGACAGGGAGGCGAAAAACTGTTTTTT.

The chain couples TRBV7-3 to TRBJ2-2; 11 positions match TRBD2. Germline assignment: CDR1 SGHTA and CDR2 FQGTGA. With 5 bases clipped from V and 4 bases from J, the junction kept 3 bases outside the gene matches. The CDR3 has 15 residues. The CDR3 reads CASSLAGGGTGELFF. The CDR3 DNA reads as TGTGCCAGCAGCCTAGCGGGAGGAGGCACCGGGGAGCTGTTTTTT.

CDR3: CATSDSRQGGYTF. The CDR3 nucleotides read TGTGCCACCAGTGACTCCCGGCAGGGTGGCTACACCTTC. The chain employs TRBV24-1 and TRBJ1-2, with D perhaps matching TRBD1 (5 bases). Germline V CDR1 and CDR2: KGHDR, SFDVKD. The CDR3 is made up of 13 amino acids. V lost 4 bases, J lost 7 bases, and 12 bases lay in between.

The rearrangement joins TRBV2 to TRBJ2-2, with a tentative D call TRBD2 (6 bases). Germline CDR1 reads SNHLY; CDR2 reads FYNNEI. V was shortened by 4 bases and J by 3 bases, with 12 bases between the two germline ends. The CDR3 is 15 amino acids. The CDR3 protein is CASSAGRLDTGELFF. CDR3 nucleotide sequence: TGTGCCAGCAGTGCCGGGAGATTGGACACCGGGGAGCTGTTTTTT.

On this clone: Distinct nucleotide sequences in the sample also encode this CDR3. V gene TRBV19 combines with J gene TRBJ1-1, with D unclear. Germline assignment: CDR1 LNHDA and CDR2 SQIVND (reference sequence). There are 13 residues in the CDR3. Trimming cost V 3 bases and J 1 base, with 6 bases left between them. The CDR3 sequence: CASSIGRNTEAFF. CDR3 coding DNA: TGTGCCAGTAGTATTGGCCGGAACACTGAAGCTTTCTTT. Complete variable domain (other parts from reference TRBV19 and TRBJ1-1): DGGITQSPKYLFRKEGQNVTLSCEQNLNHDAMYWYRQDPGQGLRLIYYSQIVNDFQKGDIAEGYSVSREKKESFPLTVTSAQKNPTAFYLCASSIGRNTEAFFGQGTRLTVV.

The genes are TRBV5-1 and TRBJ2-7, with a weak D call TRBD1 (6 bases). This CDR3 is 14 amino acids long. Germline V gene lookup returns CDR1 SGHRS and CDR2 YFSETQ. V was cut by 0 bases and J by 4 bases, with 11 bases left in between. CDR3 DNA sequence: TGCGCCAGCAGCTTGGATGGACAGCATTACGAGCAGTACTTC. The encoded protein is CASSLDGQHYEQYF. Full variable domain (rest looked up from reference TRBV5-1 and TRBJ2-7): KAGVTQTPRYLIKTRGQQVTLSCSPISGHRSVSWYQQTPGQGLQFLFEYFSETQRNKGNFPGRFSGRQFSNSRSEMNVSTLELGDSALYLCASSLDGQHYEQYFGPGTRLTVT.

This rearrangement joins TRBV2 to TRBJ2-7; weak D call: TRBD2 (6 bases). Germline V CDR1 and CDR2: SNHLY, FYNNEI. The CDR3 totals 12 residues. The germline V and J ends were trimmed by 4 bases and 6 bases, with 10 bases remaining between them. The CDR3, as DNA: TGTGCCAGCAGTGGTGGCGGGGCCGAGCAGTACTTC. This translates into CASSGGGAEQYF.

The chain employs TRBV11-3 and TRBJ2-1; D might be TRBD2 (7 bases). The CDR3 length is 14 residues. Looked up from germline, CDR1 is SGHNT and CDR2 is YENEEA. Trimming removed 1 base from V and 7 bases from J, with 11 bases in between. The CDR3 coding sequence is TGTGCCAGCAGCTTAGTAGGGGGGGGGAATGAGCAGTTCTTC. It encodes CASSLVGGGNEQFF.

In DNA form, the CDR3 reads TGTGCCTGGACTTTTACCGGGAACACTGAAGCTTTCTTT. Its protein is CAWTFTGNTEAFF. This sequence joins TRBV30 and TRBJ1-1; D is ambiguous. V lost 4 bases, J lost 1 base, and 10 bases lay in between. The CDR3 loop spans 13 amino acids. Germline V gene sequence: CDR1 GTSNPN, CDR2 SVGIG (reference sequence). The whole variable domain, filled in from reference TRBV30 and TRBJ1-1, reads SQTIHQWPATLVQPVGSPLSLECTVEGTSNPNLYWYRQAAGRGLQLLFYSVGIGQISSEVPQNLSASRPQDRQFILSSKKLLLSDSGFYLCAWTFTGNTEAFFGQGTRLTVV.

V is TRBV7-9 and J is TRBJ1-1, with D possibly TRBD1 on 5 matching bases. Trimming removed 3 bases at V and 0 bases at J, with 11 bases between. Germline CDR1 SEHNR, CDR2 FQNEAQ (reference sequence). The CDR3 contains 15 residues. The CDR3 coding sequence is TGTGCCAGCAGCTTTGGGTCAGGGCTGAACACTGAAGCTTTCTTT. Protein product: CASSFGSGLNTEAFF.

This sequence joins TRBV5-4 and TRBJ2-7; TRBD2 agrees at 10 bases. The germline gives CDR1 SGHNT, CDR2 YYREEE (reference sequence). V shed 4 bases and J 2 bases; nucleotides not matched to a gene: 9. The CDR3 runs to 16 residues. In DNA, the CDR3 is TGTGCCAGCAGCGGGATGACTAGCGGGCCCACCTACGAGCAGTACTTC. It codes for CASSGMTSGPTYEQYF. The full variable domain, its missing parts supplied by reference TRBV5-4 and TRBJ2-7, is ETGVTQSPTHLIKTRGQQVTLRCSSQSGHNTVSWYQQALGQGPQFIFQYYREEENGRGNFPPRFSGLQFPNYSSELNVNALELDDSALYLCASSGMTSGPTYEQYFGPGTRLTVT.

The chain carries TRBV7-2 and TRBJ2-7; 10 nucleotides align to TRBD1. V lost 1 base to trimming and J lost 6 bases; unmatched junction nucleotides: 3. This CDR3 comprises 14 residues. Germline CDR1 reads SGHTA; CDR2 reads FQGNSA. The CDR3 loop is CASSLEGQGREQYF. DNA for the CDR3: TGTGCCAGCAGCTTAGAGGGACAGGGGCGCGAGCAGTACTTC.

Only a few counts were recorded for this clone. The chain joins TRBV7-9 to TRBJ1-5, with D uncertain. Trimming took off 5 bases at V and 5 bases at J, with 7 bases between the two ends. Germline loops: CDR1 SEHNR, CDR2 FQNEAQ (reference sequence). CDR3 size: 12 residues. CDR3 loop: CASSLLDQPQHF. The CDR3 nucleotides are TGTGCCAGCAGCCTCCTAGATCAGCCCCAGCATTTT.

This chain joins TRBV28 and TRBJ1-4; 9 bases map to TRBD1. CDR3 length: 16 amino acids. After removal of 5 bases from V and 5 bases from J, the junction contained 9 bases not matched to a gene. Per germline, CDR1 MDHEN and CDR2 SYDVKM. The CDR3 spells CASSTPGQGTNEKLFF. The CDR3 DNA reads TGTGCCAGCAGTACTCCGGGACAGGGTACCAATGAAAAACTGTTTTTT.

In DNA, the CDR3 is TGTGCCAGCAGCTTCCCGGGACAGGGGCCGTTCTTC. Encoded protein: CASSFPGQGPFF. V and J are TRBV7-3 and TRBJ2-1, with 10 bases that match TRBD1. J was trimmed by 15 bases and V by 3 bases; bases with no gene match: 5. This CDR3 is built from 12 residues. Per the germline V gene, CDR1 is SGHTA and CDR2 is FQGTGA.

The V gene is TRBV20-1, the J gene TRBJ1-2, with 7 positions matching TRBD1. Germline loops: CDR1 DFQATT, CDR2 SNEGSKA (reference sequence). Trimming removed 3 bases from V and 6 bases from J; junction bases left unmatched: 7. This CDR3 spans 13 amino acids. The DNA of the CDR3 is TGCAGTGCTAGTCAGGGGGAGTCTCATGGCTACACCTTC. This gives the protein CSASQGESHGYTF.

J is TRBJ1-2 and V is TRBV18; TRBD1 aligns across 10 bases. This CDR3 region has 15 residues. Germline CDR1 and CDR2: KGHSH and LQKENI. V shed 4 bases, J shed 7 bases, and the junction held 9 bases outside the gene matches. CDR3 region: CASSQPDRGLFGYTF. Written as DNA, the CDR3 is TGTGCCAGCTCACAGCCCGACAGGGGGCTTTTTGGCTACACCTTC.

V usage is TRBV5-1 and J usage is TRBJ2-7; a weak D match, TRBD2 (6 bases). This CDR3 is 14 amino acids long. Trimming shortened V by 1 base and J by 3 bases, and 11 bases separated the two germline ends. CDR1 is SGHRS, CDR2 YFSETQ, per germline. The CDR3 here is CASSLPLADYEQYF. The CDR3 bases are TGCGCCAGCAGCTTGCCCTTAGCGGACTACGAGCAGTACTTC.

The chain employs TRBV5-1 and TRBJ2-7; the D is unclear. Trimming took 2 bases from V and 3 from J, leaving 9 bases between them. The CDR3 is 13 amino acids. Germline V lookup: CDR1 SGHRS, CDR2 YFSETQ. As DNA, the CDR3 is TGCGCCAGCAGCTTCCGAGAGGACTACGAGCAGTACTTC. Its protein is CASSFREDYEQYF.

The chain is built from TRBV4-3 and TRBJ1-5, with D possibly being TRBD1 (5 bases). Germline V gene data show CDR1 as LGHNA and CDR2 as YSLEER. Trimming pared 0 bases from V and 7 bases from J, leaving 10 bases between. This CDR3 contains 14 residues. The CDR3 reads CASSQDSRVQPQHF. CDR3 DNA: TGCGCCAGCAGCCAAGATTCCAGGGTCCAGCCCCAGCATTTT.

The chain is built from TRBV5-4 and TRBJ2-5; D is unresolved. The CDR3 sequence is 13 residues long. Germline CDR1 and CDR2: SGHNT and YYREEE (reference sequence). Trimming removed 4 bases from V and 4 bases from J, with 11 bases in between. CDR3: CASSPTGSETQYF. The CDR3, as DNA: TGTGCCAGCAGCCCGACTGGTTCAGAGACCCAGTACTTC.

The rearrangement joins TRBV30 to TRBJ1-4; weak D call: TRBD1 (5 bases). Germline V gene sequence: CDR1 GTSNPN, CDR2 SVGIG (reference sequence). The CDR3 loop spans 13 amino acids. V dropped 3 bases and J dropped 8 bases, with 13 bases sitting between them. This CDR3 is CAWSGGPREKLFF. The CDR3 DNA follows: TGTGCCTGGAGCGGGGGTCCCAGGGAAAAACTGTTTTTT.

The chain is built from TRBV28 and TRBJ2-7, with a weak D call TRBD2 (6 bases). V shed 6 bases and J shed 2 bases, with 20 bases lying between them. The germline CDR1 and CDR2 sequences are MDHEN and SYDVKM. The CDR3 covers 16 residues. CDR3 nucleotides: TGTGCCAGCAGATCCCCCGGGCGGGGATTAGCCTACGAGCAGTACTTC. The encoded protein is CASRSPGRGLAYEQYF.

The V call is TRBV11-2, the J call TRBJ2-5; perhaps TRBD2 as D (5 bases). This CDR3 has 14 amino acids. In germline, CDR1 is SGHAT, CDR2 FQNNGV. The V gene lost 2 bases and the J gene lost 3 bases, with 10 bases spanning the gap. CDR3 DNA: TGTGCCAGCAGCTTACTCTCAGCGGAAGAGACCCAGTACTTC. Translated, it gives CASSLLSAEETQYF. The full variable domain, completed using reference TRBV11-2 and TRBJ2-5, is EAGVAQSPRYKIIEKRQSVAFWCNPISGHATLYWYQQILGQGPKLLIQFQNNGVVDDSQLPKDRFSAERLKGVDSTLKIQPAKLEDSAVYLCASSLLSAEETQYFGPGTRLLVL.

The genes are TRBV9 and TRBJ1-1, with D tentatively TRBD1 (5 bases). V was shortened by 0 bases and J by 7 bases, with 10 bases between the two germline ends. The germline V gene has CDR1 SGDLS and CDR2 YYNGEE. The length of the CDR3 is 13 residues. The CDR3 DNA sequence: TGTGCCAGCAGCGTAGCGCCGACAGATGAAGCTTTCTTT. Amino acids: CASSVAPTDEAFF. Complete variable domain (other parts from reference TRBV9 and TRBJ1-1): DSGVTQTPKHLITATGQRVTLRCSPRSGDLSVYWYQQSLDQGLQFLIQYYNGEERAKGNILERFSAQQFPDLHSELNLSSLELGDSALYFCASSVAPTDEAFFGQGTRLTVV.

The rearrangement joins TRBV2 to TRBJ1-5; 7 bases are shared with TRBD1. V shed 6 bases and J 4 bases; nucleotides not matched to a gene: 9. Germline assignment: CDR1 SNHLY and CDR2 FYNNEI. The CDR3 covers 15 residues. The CDR3 DNA sequence: TGTGCCAGCAGCATCTCTAACAGGGGAAATCAGCCCCAGCATTTT. It yields the protein CASSISNRGNQPQHF.